The 11 T cell receptor beta chains below all came from one sample that was sequenced in a study of T cells in localized non-small cell lung cancer. The data were produced by immunoSEQ multiplex PCR, yet TCRdb's version contains in-frame clones alone and is incomplete. This sample carries 37,000 or so clones, approximately 89% of them seen once, and the ten largest clones take around 2.9%. The specimen was peripheral blood, collected before any cancer treatment. Source of these receptors: a woman between 35 and 70 years old with stage I lung adenocarcinoma.

The chain employs TRBV23-1 and TRBJ2-1; possibly TRBD2 for D (6 bases). TRBV23-1 is identified as an open reading frame with a role that is uncertain. The CDR3 is 13 residues long. V lost 0 bases, J lost 7 bases, and 7 bases lay in between. CDR3 DNA: TGCGCCAGCAGTCAATCGGGGGGTAATGAGCAGTTCTTC. It specifies CASSQSGGNEQFF.

This clone was counted a few times. The V call is TRBV6-6, the J call TRBJ1-1; 8 nucleotides line up with TRBD1. The germline V gene has CDR1 MNHNY and CDR2 SVGAGI (reference sequence). With V trimmed by 6 bases and J by 1 base, 7 bases remained unmatched. The CDR3 length is 15 residues. The CDR3 loop reads CASSTQGQANTEAFF. Here the CDR3 DNA reads TGTGCCAGCAGCACTCAGGGACAGGCGAACACTGAAGCTTTCTTT.

V and J are TRBV15 and TRBJ1-5; D possibly corresponds to TRBD1 (5 bases). Trimming removed 2 bases from V and 4 bases from J, with 9 bases in between. Looked up from germline, CDR1 is LNHNV and CDR2 is YYDKDF (reference sequence). The CDR3 is 14 residues long. The CDR3 protein is CATSRRQTNQPQHF. CDR3 coding DNA: TGTGCCACCAGCAGACGACAGACTAATCAGCCCCAGCATTTT.

The sample holds one count of this clone. The J gene is TRBJ2-7, the V gene TRBV19; D is ambiguous. The V and J ends lost 3 bases and 0 bases respectively, with 15 bases between them. Germline V CDR1 and CDR2: LNHDA, SQIVND (reference sequence). This CDR3 is 16 amino acids long. This chain's CDR3 is CASSMSAALSSYEQYF. The CDR3, as DNA: TGTGCCAGTAGTATGTCGGCTGCCCTTTCCTCCTACGAGCAGTACTTC.

The CDR3 coding sequence is TGTGCCAGCGCTTCTTCCGGGACACCCACCGGGGAGCTGTTTTTT. Protein sequence: CASASSGTPTGELFF. The chain has TRBV28 and TRBJ2-2; tentatively, D is TRBD1 (6 bases). The germline gives CDR1 MDHEN, CDR2 SYDVKM. V lost 8 bases and J lost 4, with 17 bases in between. The CDR3 is made up of 15 amino acids.

The rearrangement links TRBV7-8 to TRBJ2-7; maybe TRBD1 (6 bases). The CDR3 contains 15 residues. CDR1 SGHVS and CDR2 FQNEAQ come from the germline V gene. V lost 1 base, J lost 1 base, and 11 bases lay in between. CDR3 nucleotides: TGTGCCAGCAGCTTAGGACAGGCGTCGTCCTACGAGCAGTACTTC. Translated, it gives CASSLGQASSYEQYF.

This rearrangement joins TRBV11-3 to TRBJ2-3, with a tentative D call TRBD2 (6 bases). The CDR3 runs to 16 residues. V was clipped by 1 base and J by 3 bases, with 14 bases between them. Germline-derived CDR1 and CDR2 are SGHNT and YENEEA. In DNA form, the CDR3 reads TGTGCCAGCAGCTTAGGCGGGTGGAGCGGGACAGATACGCAGTATTTT. It encodes CASSLGGWSGTDTQYF. Together with reference TRBV11-3 and TRBJ2-3, the CDR3 gives the full variable domain: EAGVVQSPRYKIIEKKQPVAFWCNPISGHNTLYWYLQNLGQGPELLIRYENEEAVDDSQLPKDRFSAERLKGVDSTLKIQPAELGDSAVYLCASSLGGWSGTDTQYFGPGTRLTVL.

CDR3 sequence (DNA): TGCGCCAGCAGCTTGGAGGGTAGCGAAAGGTCGTACTTC. Protein: CASSLEGSERSYF. V and J are TRBV5-1 and TRBJ2-7; D is perhaps TRBD2 (5 bases). From germline, CDR1 is SGHRS and CDR2 YFSETQ. There are 13 residues in the CDR3. V gave up 0 bases and J gave up 12 bases, with 16 bases separating them.

The chain couples TRBV5-1 to TRBJ2-3; D assignment may be TRBD1 or TRBD2 (5 bases each). Trimming shortened V by 4 bases and J by 6 bases, and 15 bases separated the two germline ends. The CDR3 sequence is 14 residues long. Per the germline V gene, CDR1 is SGHRS and CDR2 is YFSETQ. CDR3 nucleotides: TGCGCCAGCAGCCCCGGCACAGAGGGGGATACGCAGTATTTT. Translating gives CASSPGTEGDTQYF.

The gene calls are TRBV2 and TRBJ1-6; the D is unclear. V was clipped by 4 bases and J by 6 bases, with 10 bases between them. The CDR3 loop spans 14 amino acids. The V gene's germline CDR1 is SNHLY and CDR2 FYNNEI. CDR3 coding DNA: TGTGCCAGCAGTGTGGGGATGGGTAATTCACCCCTCCACTTT. Amino acid sequence: CASSVGMGNSPLHF.

J is TRBJ2-7 and V is TRBV20-1, with TRBD1 as a possible D gene (5 bases). Germline V gives CDR1 DFQATT, CDR2 SNEGSKA (reference sequence). Trimming cost V 5 bases and J 6 bases, with 11 bases left between them. The CDR3 runs 11 residues. The CDR3: CSALRGLEQYF. The CDR3 DNA is TGCAGTGCTCTAAGGGGCCTCGAGCAGTACTTC.